A selection of T cell receptor beta chains follows, all from one sample in a study of blood T cells in healthy people across ages. TCRdb reanalysed the 5' RACE reads using MiXCR and keeps one entry per CDR3 protein. The data show around 970,000 distinct CDR3 sequences, with roughly 47% seen just once and 20% to 25% held by the top ten. The sequenced material came from blood. These receptors came from an older woman in good health. The CDR3 runs from the conserved cysteine through the conserved F or W. D genes are given only for firm matches. Only some rows state a clone size, as once, few, many or a class for expanded clones.

>TRBJ2-3|NA|TRBV10-2|TRBD2
TGCGCCAGCACCCTATCAGCGGGAGGAGGCACAGATACGCAGTATTTT
CASTLSAGGGTDTQYF
>TRBJ2-1|NA|TRBV12-3/TRBV12-4|TRBD2
TGTGCCAGCAGTTTATCTAGCGGGAGTTTCCATGAGCAGTTCTTC
CASSLSSGSFHEQFF
>TRBJ1-2|NA|TRBV15|NA
TGTGCCACCAGCAGACAGGCCTCTGGCTACACCTTC
CATSRQASGYTF
>TRBJ2-1|NA|TRBV28|NA
TGTGCCAGCGCCGCTCTTGTCTCTAGCGCCGTCTACAATGAGCAGTTCTTC
CASAALVSSAVYNEQFF
>TRBJ2-7|few|TRBV4-1|NA
TGCGCCAGCAGCATAGTCCCCTACGAGCAGTACTTC
CASSIVPYEQYF
>TRBJ1-1|NA|TRBV20-1|NA
TGCAGCGCCTCTGTTGGGGGCGCGAAAGTGAACACTGAAGCTTTCTTT
CSASVGGAKVNTEAFF
>TRBJ2-6|NA|TRBV28|NA
TGTGCCAGCAGGGGTCGAAGCTCTGGGGCCAACGTCCTGACTTTC
CASRGRSSGANVLTF
>TRBJ2-7|few|TRBV6-2/TRBV6-3|TRBD2
TGTGCCAGCGTCAGCGGGAGCTTCTACGAGCAGTACTTC
CASVSGSFYEQYF
>TRBJ2-5|NA|TRBV20-1|TRBD2
TGCAGTGCTATAGCGGGAAACCCGTGGGAGACCCAGTACTTC
CSAIAGNPWETQYF
>TRBJ2-2|NA|TRBV4-2|NA
TGTGCCAGCAGCCAAACGCGTAGCCGCACCGGGGAGCTGTTTTTT
CASSQTRSRTGELFF
>TRBJ2-5|NA|TRBV5-1|NA
TGCGCCAGCAGCAGTGTCGCGGGGGCCCAAGAGACCCAGTACTTC
CASSSVAGAQETQYF
>TRBJ2-5|few|TRBV18|TRBD2
TGTGCCAGCTCACCTGATATAGCGGGACAAGAGACCCAGTACTTC
CASSPDIAGQETQYF
>TRBJ2-3|NA|TRBV27|NA
TGTGCCAGCAGAAGGCCGGGACATCGCACAGATACGCAGTATTTT
CASRRPGHRTDTQYF
>TRBJ1-5|few|TRBV18|TRBD1
TGTGCCAGCTCACCCGACAGGGGGGCTCTGGGGAATCAGCCCCAGCATTTT
CASSPDRGALGNQPQHF
>TRBJ1-1|NA|TRBV7-2|NA
TGTGCCAGCAGCTTTTGGGAGAACACTGAAGCTTTCTTT
CASSFWENTEAFF
>TRBJ2-3|NA|TRBV20-1|TRBD2
TGCAGTGCTAGGGACGGGAGGGGGGTTTTAGATACGCAGTATTTT
CSARDGRGVLDTQYF
>TRBJ1-2|NA|TRBV27|TRBD1
TGTGCCAGCAGTCATACCGGGACAGGGGACTACACCTTC
CASSHTGTGDYTF
>TRBJ2-7|few|TRBV25-1|TRBD1
TGTGCCAGCAGCATAACAGGGGAATCCTACGAGCAGTACTTC
CASSITGESYEQYF
>TRBJ1-2|few|TRBV29-1|NA
TGCAGCACAATAGGGGGGCTGAGGGATGGCTACACCTTC
CSTIGGLRDGYTF
>TRBJ2-5|NA|TRBV7-9|NA
TGTGCCAGCAGCGCCTCGACTAGGTACCGGTACTTC
CASSASTRYRYF
>TRBJ2-5|few|TRBV4-3|TRBD1
TGCGCCAGCAGCGAGGGACAGGGCCAAGAGACCCAGTACTTC
CASSEGQGQETQYF
>TRBJ2-7|NA|TRBV4-1|NA
TGCGCCAGCAGCCAAAGGGCCCCCTACGAGCAGTACTTC
CASSQRAPYEQYF
>TRBJ2-7|NA|TRBV5-5|TRBD1
TGTGCCAGCAGTTCCGGACAGGGACGCCTCTACGAGCAGTACTTC
CASSSGQGRLYEQYF
>TRBJ2-1|NA|TRBV7-2|TRBD2
TGTGCCAGCAGCTTAGACCGAGGGACTAGCTACTACAATGAGCAGTTCTTC
CASSLDRGTSYYNEQFF
>TRBJ2-7|few|TRBV10-1|TRBD2
TGCGCCAGGAGTACTAGCGGGAGCTACGAGCAGTACTTC
CARSTSGSYEQYF
>TRBJ2-5|NA|TRBV11-2|NA
TGTGCCAGCAGCTTGGCGTCGTGGTATGATTGGGAGACCCAGTACTTC
CASSLASWYDWETQYF
>TRBJ2-7|NA|TRBV18|TRBD1
TGTGCCAGCTCACCACCGGGACAGGGGAACTACGAGCAGTACTTC
CASSPPGQGNYEQYF
>TRBJ2-1|NA|TRBV4-3|NA
TGCGCCAGCAGCCAAGCCGTGGCCGTCAATGAGCAGTTCTTC
CASSQAVAVNEQFF
>TRBJ2-7|NA|TRBV13|NA
TGTGCCAGCAGCTCCCGTCACAGCCCGTTTGGCGCCTACGAGCAGTACTTC
CASSSRHSPFGAYEQYF
>TRBJ1-4|NA|TRBV4-3|NA
TGCGCCAGCAGCCCCTGGGACGGATCTAATGAAAAACTGTTTTTT
CASSPWDGSNEKLFF
>TRBJ2-7|NA|TRBV28|NA
TGTGCCAGCAGTTCCGCCTACTGCGAGCAGTACTTC
CASSSAYCEQYF
>TRBJ1-5|NA|TRBV28|TRBD1
TGTGCCAGCAGCCTAGCGGGACAGGGAGTGCCCCAGCATTTT
CASSLAGQGVPQHF
>TRBJ2-7|NA|TRBV6-6|TRBD1
TGTGCCAGCAGGCCCGCCGGGACAGCTTACGAGCAGTACTTC
CASRPAGTAYEQYF
>TRBJ2-6|NA|TRBV15|NA
TGTGCCACCAGCATCCTCGCCAACGTCCTGACTTTC
CATSILANVLTF
>TRBJ2-1|NA|TRBV10-3|NA
TGTGCCATCAGTGAGCCGGGGGACAGAGTCCAAGGGCAGTTCTTC
CAISEPGDRVQGQFF
>TRBJ1-2|few|TRBV4-2|TRBD1
TGTGCCAGCAGCCAAGAACAGGGGGGCCATGATGGCTACACCTTC
CASSQEQGGHDGYTF
>TRBJ2-5|once|TRBV20-1|NA
TGCAGTGCGGGAAGGGACACCCAAGAGACCCAGTACTTC
CSAGRDTQETQYF
>TRBJ2-6|few|TRBV28|NA
TGTGCCAGCAGTTTAGAGGAGGTGGGGGTACGAAACTCTGGGGCCAACGTCCTGACTTTC
CASSLEEVGVRNSGANVLTF
>TRBJ1-2|few|TRBV12-3/TRBV12-4|NA
TGTGCCAGCAGAACCTTGGGACGGAGACATGGCTACACCTTC
CASRTLGRRHGYTF
>TRBJ1-2|NA|TRBV11-2|NA
TGTGCCAGCAGCTTCTACAGGGCACAGGATGGCTACACCTTC
CASSFYRAQDGYTF
>TRBJ2-7|NA|TRBV29-1|NA
TGCAGCGTTGACCCTTCTAGCGCGACCTACAATGAGCAGTACTTC
CSVDPSSATYNEQYF
>TRBJ2-5|NA|TRBV28|NA
TGTGCCAGCAGTCTTATCGGGACCCTCCAAGAGACCCAGTACTTC
CASSLIGTLQETQYF